This T cell receptor (beta chain) was captured in a study of T cell responses to AZD1222 COVID-19 vaccine. Study conclusions and caveats: Seropositive status at baseline applied to only 5 to 7 AZD1222 recipients. Regions 160-218 and 743-854 dominated among vaccine-associated CD4 TCRs spanning spike.

The CDR3 length is 17 residues. About this clone itself: Its specificity is not known.

The protocol was immunoSEQ multiplex PCR, while the TCRdb copy is restricted to in-frame clones and leaves out a portion. This table holds about 100,000 clones, approximately 90% found once. The clonotype was recovered from an adult in good health. The source material was peripheral blood, sampled on day 0 of AZD1222 vaccination. The J gene is TRBJ1-1, the V gene TRBV21-1. TRBV21-1 is flagged as a pseudogene. In DNA, the CDR3 is TGTGCCAGCAGCAACGGAAGCTCCCGAAGGGTGAACACTGAAGCTTTCTTT. Translated, it gives CASSNGSSRRVNTEAFF.